Below, 12 T cell receptor beta chains from the same sample are listed, as sequenced in a study of CD8+CD57+ T cells in acquired aplastic anemia. The template used for profiling TCR beta VDJ and CDR3 was genomic DNA. TCRdb called the reads again in MiXCR, with one record for every CDR3 protein. The table has around 160,000 distinct CDR3 sequences, around 48% seen once; the top ten hold approximately 3%. Patients sequenced had flow cytometry evidence of CD8+CD57+ cell expansion. What was sequenced was sorted CD4+, CD8+, or CD8+CD57+ T cells (not recorded which) from PBMCs. These receptors all stem from a human donor with aplastic anemia.

Many counts were recorded for this clonotype. The chain employs TRBV11-2 and TRBJ2-3; no definite D call. The germline V gene has CDR1 SGHAT and CDR2 FQNNGV. The CDR3 extends over 15 amino acids. With 3 bases removed from V and 1 base from J, the gap between germline ends came to 11 bases. The CDR3 DNA reads TGTGCCAGCAGCTTTGATCGCGGCCGCACAGATACGCAGTATTTT. Translation gives CASSFDRGRTDTQYF. The variable domain in full, with the rest retrieved from reference TRBV11-2 and TRBJ2-3, is EAGVAQSPRYKIIEKRQSVAFWCNPISGHATLYWYQQILGQGPKLLIQFQNNGVVDDSQLPKDRFSAERLKGVDSTLKIQPAKLEDSAVYLCASSFDRGRTDTQYFGPGTRLTVL.

The gene calls are TRBV25-1 and TRBJ1-1; TRBD1 matches at 8 bases. The V gene's germline CDR1 is MGHDK and CDR2 SYGVNS. The CDR3 is made up of 14 amino acids. Unmatched junction bases numbered 3, after V lost 4 bases and J lost 2 bases. The CDR3: CASSAGTGNTEAFF. The CDR3 nucleotides read TGTGCCAGCAGTGCCGGGACAGGAAACACTGAAGCTTTCTTT.

In its sample, this clonotype was seen many times. The gene calls are TRBV9 and TRBJ2-1; the D is unclear. The CDR3 runs to 15 residues. Per the germline V gene, CDR1 is SGDLS and CDR2 is YYNGEE. The ends were cut back, 0 bases at V and 6 bases at J, with 13 bases in the middle. The CDR3 sequence: CASSVELSSLNEQFF. In DNA, the CDR3 is TGTGCCAGCAGCGTAGAATTGTCTAGTCTCAATGAGCAGTTCTTC. The entire variable domain, with the rest obtained from reference TRBV9 and TRBJ2-1, is as follows: DSGVTQTPKHLITATGQRVTLRCSPRSGDLSVYWYQQSLDQGLQFLIQYYNGEERAKGNILERFSAQQFPDLHSELNLSSLELGDSALYFCASSVELSSLNEQFFGPGTRLTVL.

This clonotype was seen more than once but under ten times. The chain uses TRBV18 and TRBJ1-4; D is uncertain. The CDR3 contains 16 residues. Per germline, CDR1 KGHSH and CDR2 LQKENI. V was pared by 3 bases and J by 0 bases, with 11 bases between. The CDR3 loop is CASSPYVPATNEKLFF. The CDR3 nucleotides read TGTGCCAGCTCACCGTATGTACCCGCAACTAATGAAAAACTGTTTTTT.

The gene calls are TRBV7-2 and TRBJ1-1; D is possibly TRBD1 (5 bases). The CDR3 is 13 amino acids. With 5 bases removed from V and 2 bases from J, the gap between germline ends came to 9 bases. From germline, CDR1 is SGHTA and CDR2 FQGNSA. The CDR3 is CASSGGLNTEAFF. CDR3 sequence (DNA): TGTGCCAGCAGCGGGGGACTAAACACTGAAGCTTTCTTT.

This clonotype was counted between two and nine times. CDR3 in amino acids: CAWSVPGGRAGELFF. CDR3 coding DNA: TGTGCCTGGAGTGTACCCGGGGGGAGGGCCGGGGAGCTGTTTTTT. The chain is built from TRBV30 and TRBJ2-2; 7 bases match TRBD2. CDR1 and CDR2 from the germline V gene are GTSNPN and SVGIG (reference sequence). V lost 0 bases, J lost 6 bases, and 7 bases stayed unmatched. The CDR3 spans 15 residues. The full variable domain, rest sourced from reference TRBV30 and TRBJ2-2, is SQTIHQWPATLVQPVGSPLSLECTVEGTSNPNLYWYRQAAGRGLQLLFYSVGIGQISSEVPQNLSASRPQDRQFILSSKKLLLSDSGFYLCAWSVPGGRAGELFFGEGSRLTVL.

The rearrangement joins TRBV10-2 to TRBJ2-5, with a tentative D call TRBD2 (6 bases). Germline V gives CDR1 WSHSY, CDR2 SAAADI. There are 16 residues in the CDR3. Trimming left V 8 bases short and J 0 bases short, with 19 bases between. The CDR3 nucleotides are TGCGCCAGCGCCCCCTCAGGGACTTACCACCAAGAGACCCAGTACTTC. This encodes CASAPSGTYHQETQYF.

In the case of this clonotype: This may come from a read error, since a much larger clone is one base off. This chain uses TRBV6-5 with TRBJ1-1; TRBD1 might be the D (6 bases). The germline CDR1 and CDR2 sequences are MNHEY and SVGAGI. V lost 4 bases and J lost 9, with 15 bases in between. There are 13 residues in the CDR3. The CDR3 region has the DNA TGTGCCAGCAGTTCCCCCGGACAGAGGCAAGCTTTCTTT. Its translation is CASSSPGQRQAFF.

This clonotype was seen ten or more times. The chain is built from TRBV6-6 and TRBJ1-6; D uncertain. The CDR3 runs to 13 residues. CDR1 is MNHNY and CDR2 is SVGAGI in the germline V gene (reference sequence). Trimming left V 2 bases short and J 13 bases short, with 12 bases between. DNA for the CDR3: TGTGCCAGCAGTTACGAAGACCGCCGGCCCCTCCACTTT. This translates into CASSYEDRRPLHF.

Comment on this clonotype: A much larger clonotype is one base distant, so this may be a read error. The V gene is TRBV3-1, the J gene TRBJ2-7; no firm D call. Germline CDR1 LGHDT, CDR2 YNNKEL (reference sequence). The germline V and J ends were trimmed by 1 base and 10 bases, with 14 bases remaining between them. The CDR3 runs to 13 residues. DNA for the CDR3: TGTGCCAGCAGCCAAGGGGGATTCGGCGATCAGTACTTC. It yields the protein CASSQGGFGDQYF.

The rearrangement links TRBV30 to TRBJ1-1; D might be TRBD1 (6 bases). The CDR3 consists of 16 residues. Deletions cut 4 bases from V and 6 bases from J, with 24 bases between. Germline V gene sequence: CDR1 GTSNPN, CDR2 SVGIG (reference sequence). The CDR3 coding sequence is TGTGCCTGGACGGGGCTGGGGTGGGGGCTCGATTCTGAAGCTTTCTTT. Amino acids: CAWTGLGWGLDSEAFF.

The table lists this clonotype with many counts. The chain links TRBV9 to TRBJ2-3; 14 bases match TRBD2. Germline V gene lookup returns CDR1 SGDLS and CDR2 YYNGEE. The CDR3 has 18 residues. The junction had 3 bases not matched to a gene; V was cut back by 0 bases and J by 0 bases. This CDR3 is CASSVEGLAGASTDTQYF. The CDR3 DNA reads as TGTGCCAGCAGCGTAGAGGGACTAGCGGGAGCGAGCACAGATACGCAGTATTTT.